This T cell receptor beta chain was sequenced for a study of cytomegalovirus exposure and HLA in healthy donors. Broader study findings: Reportedly, a later analysis found an Asian-associated ancestry cluster had fewer N-insertions than the approximately 670-donor mean. The authors later found HLA-associated TCR beta chains more clonally expanded than equally common others.

Details on this clone: Its antigen is currently unknown.

The germline CDR1 and CDR2 sequences are SQVTM and ANQGSEA. This CDR3 region has 13 residues. Trimming cost V 8 bases and J 3 bases, with 15 bases left between them. PCR primers comprised 60 Vbeta and 13 Jbeta primers. In the study's own analysis: In a later analysis, of around 85 million unique beta chains, around 9.9 million appeared in at least two donors. Some clones are missing from TCRdb's copy, which holds only in-frame ones; the method was immunoSEQ multiplex PCR. From that table come the V and J calls and clone size; the DNA was used to work out D and trimming. The sample holds some 240,000 clones, approximately 78% seen once.

The source is a male donor in good health and CMV-seronegative. This sequence joins TRBV29-1 and TRBJ2-3, with D perhaps TRBD1 (5 bases). Specimen: PBMCs. Written as DNA, the CDR3 is TGCAGCTTCATTTTGGGGCGGACAGATACGCAGTATTTT. This encodes CSFILGRTDTQYF.